This T cell receptor (beta chain) appears in the sequencing data of a study of blood T cell repertoires in COVID-19. The wider study: Whether acute or convalescent, the COVID-19 samples came from the United States, Italy and Spain. The analysed material was cDNA or gDNA that came from T cells, B-cell-depleted T cells, or PBMCs.

The CDR3 contains 13 residues. Trimming pared 5 bases from V and 7 bases from J, leaving 14 bases between. Germline assignment: CDR1 MNHEY and CDR2 SMNVEV (reference sequence). In the original analysis: Reference gene primer amplification gave estimated nucleated cell counts. Sequenced by immunoSEQ multiplex PCR; TCRdb stores in-frame clones only, minus some. That table gives V, J and clone size, and the DNA gave D and trimming. Among around 700,000 clones, 90% were seen once, and the ten largest hold approximately 0.3%. This receptor was obtained from a woman under 30 with acute or convalescent COVID-19. Sequenced: peripheral blood. The chain recombines TRBV27 with TRBJ1-1; D is unresolved. The chain's CDR3 is CASSLMAGLEAFF. The CDR3 DNA sequence: TGTGCCAGCAGTCTCATGGCAGGCCTTGAAGCTTTCTTT.